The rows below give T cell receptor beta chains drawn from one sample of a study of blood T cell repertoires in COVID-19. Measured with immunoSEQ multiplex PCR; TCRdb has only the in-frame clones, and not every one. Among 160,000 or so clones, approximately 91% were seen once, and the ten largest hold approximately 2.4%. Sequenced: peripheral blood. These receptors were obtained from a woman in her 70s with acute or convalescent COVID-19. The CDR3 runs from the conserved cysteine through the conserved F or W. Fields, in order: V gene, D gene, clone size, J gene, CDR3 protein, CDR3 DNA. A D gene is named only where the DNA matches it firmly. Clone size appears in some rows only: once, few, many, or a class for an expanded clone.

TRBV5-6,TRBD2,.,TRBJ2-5,CASSSLVGGRETQYF,TGTGCCAGCAGCTCACTGGTGGGAGGGAGAGAGACCCAGTACTTC
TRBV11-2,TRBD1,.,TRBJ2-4,CASSLKGQTINIQYF,TGTGCCAGCAGCTTGAAGGGACAGACCATCAACATTCAGTACTTC
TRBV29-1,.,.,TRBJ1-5,CSVLWGPGQPQHF,TGCAGCGTTTTATGGGGGCCGGGGCAGCCCCAGCATTTT
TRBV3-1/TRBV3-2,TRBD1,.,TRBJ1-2,CASSLSHGNSGGGYTF,TGTGCCAGCAGCCTCTCTCATGGGAATTCAGGGGGCGGCTACACCTTC
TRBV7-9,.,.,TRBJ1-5,CASSPAEGAQPQHF,TGTGCCAGCAGCCCCGCCGAAGGGGCTCAGCCCCAGCATTTT
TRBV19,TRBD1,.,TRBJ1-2,CASSTTTGGLYGYTF,TGTGCCAGTAGTACAACGACAGGGGGCCTTTATGGCTACACCTTC
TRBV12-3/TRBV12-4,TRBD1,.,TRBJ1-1,CASSRDRIPFF,TGTGCCAGCAGTCGGGACAGAATACCTTTCTTT
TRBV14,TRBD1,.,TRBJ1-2,CASSPRTGSVYGYTF,TGTGCCAGCAGCCCCAGGACAGGGAGCGTCTATGGCTACACCTTC
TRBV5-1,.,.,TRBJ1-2,CASSGGGSGGYTF,TGCGCCAGCAGCGGTGGGGGGTCAGGTGGCTACACCTTC
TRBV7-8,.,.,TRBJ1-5,CASSLYQGNQPQHF,TGTGCCAGCAGCTTATACCAGGGCAATCAGCCCCAGCATTTT
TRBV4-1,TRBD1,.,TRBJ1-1,CASSQGREGALRTEAFF,TGCGCCAGCAGCCAAGGCCGAGAGGGGGCATTGAGGACTGAAGCTTTCTTT
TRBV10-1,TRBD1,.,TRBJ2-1,CASSSYSGTGGGEQFF,TGCGCCAGCAGCTCCTACTCCGGGACAGGGGGCGGTGAGCAGTTCTTC
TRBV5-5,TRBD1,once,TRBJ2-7,CASSLVGTAYEQYF,TGTGCCAGCAGCTTGGTAGGGACAGCCTACGAGCAGTACTTC
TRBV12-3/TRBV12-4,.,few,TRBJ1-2,CASSLYSYGYTF,TGTGCCAGCAGTTTATATAGCTATGGCTACACCTTC
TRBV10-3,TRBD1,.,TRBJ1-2,CAIRTGGDNYGYTF,TGTGCCATCAGAACAGGGGGCGACAACTATGGCTACACCTTC
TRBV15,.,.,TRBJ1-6,CATSRDLGQGFYNSPLHF,TGTGCCACCAGCAGAGATCTCGGGCAGGGGTTCTATAATTCACCCCTCCACTTT
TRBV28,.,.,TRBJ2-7,CASSFKTPPVFDTPYEQYF,TGTGCCAGCAGTTTCAAAACTCCCCCGGTCTTTGATACCCCCTACGAGCAGTACTTC
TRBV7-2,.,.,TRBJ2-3,CASSQGGDTQYF,TGTGCCAGCAGCCAGGGAGGAGATACGCAGTATTTT
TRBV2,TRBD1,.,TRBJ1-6,CASSETGGNSPLHF,TGTGCCAGCAGTGAGACAGGGGGAAATTCACCCCTCCACTTT
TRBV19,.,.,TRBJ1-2,CASSIEGTGGYTF,TGTGCCAGTAGTATCGAGGGTACGGGTGGCTACACCTTC
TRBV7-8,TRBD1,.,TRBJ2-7,CASSQFLGQGAEQYF,TGTGCCAGCAGCCAATTTTTGGGACAGGGGGCCGAGCAGTACTTC
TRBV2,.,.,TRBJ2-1,CASNKVGAGRNNEQFF,TGTGCCAGCAATAAAGTGGGAGCGGGTCGGAACAATGAGCAGTTCTTC
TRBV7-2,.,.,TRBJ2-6,CASSYTGRSGANVLTF,TGTGCCAGCAGCTATACAGGGCGCTCTGGGGCCAACGTCCTGACTTTC
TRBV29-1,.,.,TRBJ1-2,CSVDSDISNYGYTF,TGCAGCGTTGATTCTGACATTTCTAACTATGGCTACACCTTC
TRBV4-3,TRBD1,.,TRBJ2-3,CASSQPRYPGQGADTQYF,TGCGCCAGCAGCCAACCTCGGTACCCGGGACAGGGGGCAGATACGCAGTATTTT
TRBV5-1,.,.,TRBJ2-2,CASREQGRGTGELFF,TGCGCCAGCAGGGAACAGGGAAGGGGCACCGGGGAGCTGTTTTTT
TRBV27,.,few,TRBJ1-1,CASRPGRTNTEAFF,TGTGCCAGCAGACCAGGCCGGACAAACACTGAAGCTTTCTTT
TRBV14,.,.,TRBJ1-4,CASSQEWGLANEKLFF,TGTGCCAGCAGCCAAGAGTGGGGGCTCGCTAATGAAAAACTGTTTTTT
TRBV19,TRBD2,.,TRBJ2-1,CASSFSSGGWANEQFF,TGTGCCAGTAGTTTCTCTAGCGGGGGGTGGGCCAATGAGCAGTTCTTC
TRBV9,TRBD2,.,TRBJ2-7,CASSVVLAGESYEQYF,TGTGCCAGCAGCGTAGTCCTAGCGGGGGAGTCCTACGAGCAGTACTTC
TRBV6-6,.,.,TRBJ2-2,CASSQSAGELFF,TGTGCCAGCAGTCAAAGCGCCGGGGAGCTGTTTTTT
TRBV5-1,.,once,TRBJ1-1,CASSLMGGTEAFF,TGCGCCAGCAGCCTCATGGGGGGCACTGAAGCTTTCTTT
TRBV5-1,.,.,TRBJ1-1,CASSLTGNQNTEAFF,TGCGCCAGCAGCTTGACAGGGAACCAGAACACTGAAGCTTTCTTT
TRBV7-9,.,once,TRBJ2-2,CASSLGGANRELFF,TGTGCCAGCAGCTTAGGCGGGGCGAATCGGGAGCTGTTTTTT
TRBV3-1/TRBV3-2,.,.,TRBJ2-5,CASSHRPREEETQYF,TGTGCCAGCAGCCACAGACCCCGGGAAGAAGAGACCCAGTACTTC
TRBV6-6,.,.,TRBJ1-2,CATRTVDGYTF,TGTGCCACCCGGACAGTTGATGGCTACACCTTC
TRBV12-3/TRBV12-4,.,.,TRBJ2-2,CASSLTSPGELFF,TGTGCCAGCAGCCTTACAAGTCCCGGGGAGCTGTTTTTT
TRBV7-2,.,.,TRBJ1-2,CASSLDFSRTQGYTF,TGTGCCAGCAGCTTAGATTTTTCCAGGACACAAGGCTACACCTTC
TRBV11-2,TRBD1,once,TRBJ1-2,CASSLRTGGPFDYGYTF,TGTGCCAGCAGCTTAAGGACAGGGGGCCCCTTTGACTATGGCTACACCTTC
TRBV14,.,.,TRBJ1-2,CASSHRQTNYGYTF,TGTGCCAGCAGCCATAGACAGACTAACTATGGCTACACCTTC
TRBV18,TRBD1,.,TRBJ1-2,CASSPDRTANYGYTF,TGTGCCAGCTCACCGGACAGGACAGCTAACTATGGCTACACCTTC
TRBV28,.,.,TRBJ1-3,CASSLLTPTGPPPGNTIYF,TGTGCCAGCAGTTTATTGACCCCCACAGGGCCCCCTCCTGGAAACACCATATATTTT
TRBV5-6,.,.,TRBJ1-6,CASSFGSGNSPLHF,TGTGCCAGCAGCTTTGGGTCAGGGAATTCACCCCTCCACTTT
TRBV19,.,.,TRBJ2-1,CASRVPPGRRGHNEQFF,TGTGCCAGTAGAGTCCCCCCCGGCAGGCGGGGACACAATGAGCAGTTCTTC
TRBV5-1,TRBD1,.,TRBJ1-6,CASSLGQGATNSPLHF,TGCGCCAGCAGCCTGGGACAGGGGGCAACCAATTCACCCCTCCACTTT
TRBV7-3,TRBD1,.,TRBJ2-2,CASSLDGTGLNTGELFF,TGTGCCAGCAGCTTAGATGGGACAGGACTGAACACCGGGGAGCTGTTTTTT
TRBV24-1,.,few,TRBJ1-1,CATSAGGRAKGLLNTEAFF,TGTGCCACCAGTGCGGGGGGGCGAGCTAAGGGGCTACTGAACACTGAAGCTTTCTTT
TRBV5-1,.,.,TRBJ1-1,CASSLFGRNTEAFF,TGCGCCAGCAGCTTGTTTGGGAGGAACACTGAAGCTTTCTTT
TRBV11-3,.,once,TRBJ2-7,CASSHGPTGPGEQYF,TGTGCCAGCAGCCACGGTCCGACAGGTCCGGGCGAGCAGTACTTC
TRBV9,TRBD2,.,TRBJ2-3,CASSAGLAGYTDTQYF,TGTGCCAGCAGCGCAGGACTAGCGGGATACACAGATACGCAGTATTTT
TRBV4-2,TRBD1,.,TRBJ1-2,CASSQDGYRGLSYGYTF,TGTGCCAGCAGCCAAGACGGCTACAGGGGATTGAGCTATGGCTACACCTTC
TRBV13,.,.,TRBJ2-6,CASSSRGAGVLTF,TGTGCCAGCAGCTCCCGGGGGGCGGGAGTCCTGACTTTC
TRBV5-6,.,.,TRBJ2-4,CASSLAGAKNIQYF,TGTGCCAGCAGCTTGGCAGGGGCCAAAAACATTCAGTACTTC